This TCR beta chain was retrieved from a study of type 1 and type 2 diabetes patients. Each diabetic donor fulfilled classification criteria for either type 1 or type 2. Germline V gene sequence: CDR1 SGHRS, CDR2 YFSETQ. The CDR3 runs to 15 residues. Genomic DNA was the PCR template. Amplification of the beta chain CDR3 used 30 forward and 13 reverse multiplex primers. Each CDR3 protein is one row after TCRdb ran MiXCR on the multiplex PCR reads. Of under 300,000 distinct CDR3 sequences in the sample, 40% to 50% are singletons; the top ten hold approximately 15%. For this clonotype: An end of the junction does not agree with germline; a read error may underlie this.

The sample comprised peripheral blood mononuclear cells (PBMCs). The chain combines TRBV5-1 with TRBJ1-1; D remains unclear. The sequence derives from a man between 18 and 29 years old with type 2 diabetes. In DNA form, the CDR3 reads TGCACCAGCAGCTTGATGACGGCAAAGAACACTGAAGCTTTCTTT. Translation gives CTSSLMTAKNTEAFF.